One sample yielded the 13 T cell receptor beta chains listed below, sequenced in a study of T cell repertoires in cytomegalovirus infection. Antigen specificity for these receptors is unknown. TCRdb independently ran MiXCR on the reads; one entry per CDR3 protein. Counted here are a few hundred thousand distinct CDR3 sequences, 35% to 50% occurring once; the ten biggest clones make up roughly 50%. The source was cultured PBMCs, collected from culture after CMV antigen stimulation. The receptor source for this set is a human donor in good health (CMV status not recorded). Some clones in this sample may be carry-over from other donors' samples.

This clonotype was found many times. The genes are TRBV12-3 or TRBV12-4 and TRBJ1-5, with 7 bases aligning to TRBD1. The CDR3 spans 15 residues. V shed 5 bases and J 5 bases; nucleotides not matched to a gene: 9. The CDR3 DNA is TGTGCCAGCAGTCCCGGACAGGTAGGGCATCAGCCCCAGCATTTT. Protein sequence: CASSPGQVGHQPQHF.

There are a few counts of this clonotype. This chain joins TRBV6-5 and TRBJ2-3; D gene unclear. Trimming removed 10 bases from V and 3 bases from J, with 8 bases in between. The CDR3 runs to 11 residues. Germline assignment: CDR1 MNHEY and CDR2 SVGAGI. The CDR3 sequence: CAIFRTDTQYF. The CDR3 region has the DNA TGTGCCATCTTTAGGACAGATACGCAGTATTTT.

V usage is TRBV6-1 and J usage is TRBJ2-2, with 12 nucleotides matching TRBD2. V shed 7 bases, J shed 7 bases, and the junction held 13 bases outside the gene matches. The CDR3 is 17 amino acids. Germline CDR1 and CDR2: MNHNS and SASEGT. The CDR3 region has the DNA TGTGCCAGCACGCCGAGACTAGCGGGAGCAGTAGTCGGGGAGCTGTTTTTT. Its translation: CASTPRLAGAVVGELFF.

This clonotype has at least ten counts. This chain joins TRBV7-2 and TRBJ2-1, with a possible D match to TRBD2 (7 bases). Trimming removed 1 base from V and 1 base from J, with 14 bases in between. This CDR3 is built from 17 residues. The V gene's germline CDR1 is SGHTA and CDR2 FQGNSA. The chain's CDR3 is CASSLVAGALSYNEQFF. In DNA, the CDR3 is TGTGCCAGCAGCTTAGTTGCGGGGGCTTTGTCCTACAATGAGCAGTTCTTC.

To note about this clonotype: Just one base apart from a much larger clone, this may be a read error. CDR3 DNA sequence: TGTGCCAGCAGCTTAACGGGGACAGGGGGTGGTCAGCCCCAGCATTTT. Amino acids: CASSLTGTGGGQPQHF. The gene calls are TRBV7-2 and TRBJ1-5, with 11 bases aligning to TRBD1. Germline loops: CDR1 SGHTA, CDR2 FQGNSA. CDR3 size: 16 residues. The J segment lost 6 bases and the V segment lost 2 bases, leaving 6 bases of the junction unmatched.

The CDR3 DNA sequence: TGTGCCAGTAGTATTTGGGGTGTTGGCAATCAGCCCCAGCATTTT. Its protein product is CASSIWGVGNQPQHF. The chain joins TRBV19 to TRBJ1-5; D is uncertain. The germline CDR1 and CDR2 sequences are LNHDA and SQIVND (reference sequence). The CDR3 is 15 residues long. The germline V and J ends were trimmed by 3 bases and 2 bases, with 11 bases remaining between them. The full variable domain, its missing parts supplied by reference TRBV19 and TRBJ1-5, is DGGITQSPKYLFRKEGQNVTLSCEQNLNHDAMYWYRQDPGQGLRLIYYSQIVNDFQKGDIAEGYSVSREKKESFPLTVTSAQKNPTAFYLCASSIWGVGNQPQHFGDGTRLSIL.

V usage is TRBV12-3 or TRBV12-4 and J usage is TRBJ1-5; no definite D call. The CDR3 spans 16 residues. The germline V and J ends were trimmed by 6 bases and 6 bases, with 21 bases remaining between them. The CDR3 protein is CASSPDRREVGQPQHF. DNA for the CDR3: TGTGCCAGCAGCCCCGATCGCCGGGAGGTCGGTCAGCCCCAGCATTTT.

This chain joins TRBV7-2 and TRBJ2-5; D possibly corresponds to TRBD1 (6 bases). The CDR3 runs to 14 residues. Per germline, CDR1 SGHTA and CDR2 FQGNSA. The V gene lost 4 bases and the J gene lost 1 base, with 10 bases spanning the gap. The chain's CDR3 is CASSSLTGQETQYF. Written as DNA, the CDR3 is TGTGCCAGCAGCTCCTTGACAGGCCAAGAGACCCAGTACTTC.

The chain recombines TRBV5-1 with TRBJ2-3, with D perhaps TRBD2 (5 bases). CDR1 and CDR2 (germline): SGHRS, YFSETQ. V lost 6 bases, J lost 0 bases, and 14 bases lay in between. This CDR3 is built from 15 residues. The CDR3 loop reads CASTKADSSTDTQYF. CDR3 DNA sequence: TGCGCCAGCACCAAAGCGGACTCTAGCACAGATACGCAGTATTTT.

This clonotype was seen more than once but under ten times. CDR3 in amino acids: CASSQDLWGYGYTF. DNA for the CDR3: TGCGCCAGCAGCCAAGATCTGTGGGGGTACGGCTACACCTTC. J is TRBJ1-2 and V is TRBV4-3; TRBD1 is a possible D gene (5 bases). Germline CDR1 is LGHNA and CDR2 is YSLEER. Trimming cost V 0 bases and J 8 bases, with 13 bases left between them. The CDR3 length is 14 residues.

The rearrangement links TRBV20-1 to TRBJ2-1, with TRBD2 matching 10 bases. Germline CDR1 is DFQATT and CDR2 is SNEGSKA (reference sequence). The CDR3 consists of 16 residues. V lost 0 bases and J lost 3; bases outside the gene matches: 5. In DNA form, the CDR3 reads TGCAGTGCTAGAGATCTACTAGCGGGAATCTACAATGAGCAGTTCTTC. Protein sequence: CSARDLLAGIYNEQFF.

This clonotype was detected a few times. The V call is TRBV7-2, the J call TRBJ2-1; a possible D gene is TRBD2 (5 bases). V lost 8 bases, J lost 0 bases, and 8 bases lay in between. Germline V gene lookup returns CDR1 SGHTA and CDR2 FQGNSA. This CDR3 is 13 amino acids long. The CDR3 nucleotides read TGTGCCAGCGGAGGCGACTCCTACAATGAGCAGTTCTTC. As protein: CASGGDSYNEQFF.

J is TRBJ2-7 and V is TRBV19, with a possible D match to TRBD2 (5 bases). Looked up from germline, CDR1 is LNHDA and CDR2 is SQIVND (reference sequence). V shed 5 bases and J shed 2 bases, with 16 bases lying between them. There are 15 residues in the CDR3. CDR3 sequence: CASSPASRGTYEQYF. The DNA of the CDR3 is TGTGCCAGTAGTCCCGCGTCTCGGGGTACCTACGAGCAGTACTTC. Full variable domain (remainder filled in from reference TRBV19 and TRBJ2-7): DGGITQSPKYLFRKEGQNVTLSCEQNLNHDAMYWYRQDPGQGLRLIYYSQIVNDFQKGDIAEGYSVSREKKESFPLTVTSAQKNPTAFYLCASSPASRGTYEQYFGPGTRLTVT.